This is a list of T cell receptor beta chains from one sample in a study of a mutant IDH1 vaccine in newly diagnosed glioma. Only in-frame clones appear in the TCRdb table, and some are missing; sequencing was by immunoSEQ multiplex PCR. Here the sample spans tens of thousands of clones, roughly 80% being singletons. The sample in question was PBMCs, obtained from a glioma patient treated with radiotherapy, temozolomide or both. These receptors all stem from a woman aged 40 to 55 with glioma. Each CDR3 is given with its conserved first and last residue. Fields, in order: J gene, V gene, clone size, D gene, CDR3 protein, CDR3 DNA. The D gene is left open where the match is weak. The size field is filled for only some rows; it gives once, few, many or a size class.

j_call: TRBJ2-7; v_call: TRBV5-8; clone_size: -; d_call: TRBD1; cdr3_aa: CASSFDRGRSYEQYF; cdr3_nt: TGTGCCAGCAGCTTTGACAGGGGGCGCTCGTACGAGCAGTACTTC
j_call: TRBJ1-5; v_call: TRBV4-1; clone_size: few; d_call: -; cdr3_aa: CASSHLSGQPQHF; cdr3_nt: TGCGCCAGCAGCCACCTGTCGGGGCAGCCCCAGCATTTT
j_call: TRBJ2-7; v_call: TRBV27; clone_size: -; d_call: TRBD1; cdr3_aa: CASSSGGQGAGEQYF; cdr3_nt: TGTGCCAGCAGTTCCGGAGGACAGGGGGCGGGGGAGCAGTACTTC
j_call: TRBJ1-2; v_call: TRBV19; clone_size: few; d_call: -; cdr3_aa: CASTGIYYGYTF; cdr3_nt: TGTGCCAGTACGGGGATCTACTATGGCTACACCTTC
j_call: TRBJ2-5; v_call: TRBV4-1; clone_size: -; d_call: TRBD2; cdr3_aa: CASSQAGTRVETQYF; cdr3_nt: TGCGCCAGCAGCCAAGCCGGGACTAGGGTAGAGACCCAGTACTTC
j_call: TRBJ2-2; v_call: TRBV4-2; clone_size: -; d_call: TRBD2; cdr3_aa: CASSHASSLAGTGELFF; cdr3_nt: TGTGCCAGCAGCCACGCCTCGTCGCTAGCGGGGACCGGGGAGCTGTTTTTT
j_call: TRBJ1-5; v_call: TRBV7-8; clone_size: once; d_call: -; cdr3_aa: CASSLAGQPQHF; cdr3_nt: TGTGCCAGCAGCTTAGCCGGCCAGCCCCAGCATTTT
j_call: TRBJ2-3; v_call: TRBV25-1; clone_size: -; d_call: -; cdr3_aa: CASSASSNTQYF; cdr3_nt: TGTGCCAGCAGTGCCTCCTCGAATACGCAGTATTTT
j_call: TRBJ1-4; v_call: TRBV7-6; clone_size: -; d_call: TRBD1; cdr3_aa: CASSSGTGGANEKLFF; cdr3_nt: TGTGCCAGCAGCTCAGGAACAGGGGGGGCTAATGAAAAACTGTTTTTT
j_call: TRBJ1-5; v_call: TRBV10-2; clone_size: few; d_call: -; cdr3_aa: CATRRGVNQPQHF; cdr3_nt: TGCGCCACCCGGCGGGGAGTCAATCAGCCCCAGCATTTT
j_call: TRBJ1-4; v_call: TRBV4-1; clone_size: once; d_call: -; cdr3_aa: CASSQDLLVNEKLFF; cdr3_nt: TGCGCCAGCAGCCAAGATCTATTAGTTAATGAAAAACTGTTTTTT
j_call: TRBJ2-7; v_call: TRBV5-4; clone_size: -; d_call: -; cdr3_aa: CASSRLEYEQYF; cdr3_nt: TGTGCCAGCAGCAGACTAGAGTACGAGCAGTACTTC
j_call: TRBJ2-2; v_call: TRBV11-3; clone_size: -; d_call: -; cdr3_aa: CASSFTGTTGELFF; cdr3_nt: TGTGCCAGCAGCTTTACAGGAACTACCGGGGAGCTGTTTTTT
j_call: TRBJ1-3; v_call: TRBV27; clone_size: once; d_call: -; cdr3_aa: CASSLGEEGNTIYF; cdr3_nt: TGTGCCAGCAGTTTAGGGGAGGAGGGAAACACCATATATTTT
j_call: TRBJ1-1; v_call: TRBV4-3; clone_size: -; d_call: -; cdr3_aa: CASSQEQGNTEAFF; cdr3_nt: TGCGCCAGCAGCCAAGAGCAAGGGAACACTGAAGCTTTCTTT
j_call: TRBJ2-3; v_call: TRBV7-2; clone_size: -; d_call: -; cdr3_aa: CASSLALNTDTQYF; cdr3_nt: TGTGCCAGCAGCTTAGCCCTTAACACAGATACGCAGTATTTT
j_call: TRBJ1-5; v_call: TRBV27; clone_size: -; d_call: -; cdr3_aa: CASRMTGNNQPQHF; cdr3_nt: TGTGCCAGCAGGATGACAGGAAATAATCAGCCCCAGCATTTT
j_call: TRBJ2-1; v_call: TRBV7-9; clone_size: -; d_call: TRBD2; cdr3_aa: CASSLVAGVYNEQFF; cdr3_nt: TGTGCCAGCAGCTTAGTAGCGGGGGTATACAATGAGCAGTTCTTC
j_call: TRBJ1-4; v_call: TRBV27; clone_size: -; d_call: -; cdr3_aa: CASSLNQRREKLFF; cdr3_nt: TGTGCCAGCAGTTTAAATCAACGGCGGGAAAAACTGTTTTTT
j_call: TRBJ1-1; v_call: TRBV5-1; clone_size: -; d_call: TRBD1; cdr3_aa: CASSLQGRDTEAFF; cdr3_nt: TGCGCCAGCAGCTTACAGGGGAGGGACACTGAAGCTTTCTTT
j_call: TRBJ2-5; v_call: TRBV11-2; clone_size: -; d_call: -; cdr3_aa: CASSLLPLTETQYF; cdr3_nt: TGTGCCAGCAGCCTCCTCCCGTTGACGGAGACCCAGTACTTC
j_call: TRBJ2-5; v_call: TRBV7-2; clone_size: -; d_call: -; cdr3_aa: CASSLESAATQYF; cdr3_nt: TGTGCCAGCAGCTTAGAGAGTGCAGCGACCCAGTACTTC
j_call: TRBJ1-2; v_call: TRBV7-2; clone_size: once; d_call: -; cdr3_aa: CASSFGQGGPNYGYTF; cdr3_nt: -
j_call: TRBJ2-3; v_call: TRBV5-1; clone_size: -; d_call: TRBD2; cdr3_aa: CASSPGLAGGTSTDTQYF; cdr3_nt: TGCGCCAGCAGCCCGGGACTAGCGGGGGGGACTAGCACAGATACGCAGTATTTT
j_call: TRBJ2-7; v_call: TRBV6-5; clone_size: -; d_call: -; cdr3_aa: CASSYFPAAGEQYF; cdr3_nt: TGTGCCAGCAGTTACTTCCCGGCGGCGGGCGAGCAGTACTTC
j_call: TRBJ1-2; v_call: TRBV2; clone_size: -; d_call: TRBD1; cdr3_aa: CASLFLGTGGIYGYTF; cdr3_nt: TGTGCCAGCCTTTTTTTAGGGACAGGGGGAATCTATGGCTACACCTTC
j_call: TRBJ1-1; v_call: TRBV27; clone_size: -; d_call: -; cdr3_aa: CASSYRPATEAFF; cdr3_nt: TGTGCCAGCAGTTATAGACCCGCCACTGAAGCTTTCTTT
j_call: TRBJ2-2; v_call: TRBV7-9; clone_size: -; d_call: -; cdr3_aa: CASSQALGYTGELFF; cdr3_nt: TGTGCCAGCAGCCAGGCCCTGGGGTACACCGGGGAGCTGTTTTTT
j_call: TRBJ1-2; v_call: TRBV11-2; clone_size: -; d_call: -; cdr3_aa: CASSQGHQGGYTF; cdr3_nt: TGTGCCAGCAGCCAAGGACACCAGGGAGGCTACACCTTC
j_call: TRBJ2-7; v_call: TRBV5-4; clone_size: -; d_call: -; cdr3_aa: CASSLARVCEQYF; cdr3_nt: TGTGCCAGCAGCTTGGCCAGGGTGTGCGAGCAGTACTTC
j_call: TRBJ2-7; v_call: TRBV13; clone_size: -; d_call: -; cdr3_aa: CASSSSYEQYF; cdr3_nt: TGTGCCAGCAGCTCTTCCTACGAGCAGTACTTC